These T cell receptor beta chains were read from a single sample in a study of OX40 agonist ivuxolimab in advanced cancers. TCRdb's copy holds only in-frame clones and misses some; the assay was immunoSEQ multiplex PCR. The sample lists about 64,000 clones; around 89% were seen once. The sample here was CD4+ or CD8+ T cells sorted from blood, taken in a trial of the OX40 agonist ivuxolimab. The receptors here all came from an adult with an advanced solid tumor such as melanoma, head and neck, liver or kidney cancer. CDR3s include the opening cysteine and the closing phenylalanine or tryptophan. A D gene is named only where the DNA matches it firmly. The listing skips clone size in some rows; elsewhere it reads once, few, many or a size class.

V: TRBV27
D: .
J: TRBJ2-2
size: .
CDR3: CASSLLLTGGDTGELFF
DNA: TGTGCCAGCAGTTTATTGTTAACAGGGGGGGACACCGGGGAGCTGTTTTTT

V: TRBV19
D: .
J: TRBJ1-2
size: .
CDR3: CASDGGTYGYTF
DNA: TGTGCCAGTGATGGGGGGACCTATGGCTACACCTTC

V: TRBV11-2
D: .
J: TRBJ2-7
size: .
CDR3: CASSLDRSYEQYF
DNA: TGTGCCAGCAGCTTGGACAGAAGCTACGAGCAGTACTTC

V: TRBV1
D: .
J: TRBJ2-7
size: few
CDR3: CTSSQVGTPGPPPHEQYF
DNA: TGCACCAGCAGCCAAGTTGGAACCCCGGGGCCCCCACCCCACGAGCAGTACTTC

V: TRBV5-1
D: .
J: TRBJ2-6
size: .
CDR3: CASMASGANVLTF
DNA: TGCGCCAGCATGGCCTCTGGGGCCAACGTCCTGACTTTC

V: TRBV19
D: .
J: TRBJ1-2
size: few
CDR3: CAGSGLPYGYTF
DNA: TGTGCCGGCTCGGGCCTCCCTTATGGCTACACCTTC

V: TRBV7-9
D: .
J: TRBJ2-7
size: .
CDR3: CASSSGSTYEQYF
DNA: TGTGCCAGCAGCTCAGGGAGTACCTACGAGCAGTACTTC

V: TRBV18
D: .
J: TRBJ2-1
size: .
CDR3: CASSPPVSLEQFF
DNA: TGTGCCAGCTCACCACCCGTTTCCCTTGAGCAGTTCTTC

V: TRBV2
D: .
J: TRBJ2-1
size: .
CDR3: CASREGEYNEQFF
DNA: TGTGCCAGCAGGGAGGGAGAATACAATGAGCAGTTCTTC

V: TRBV27
D: .
J: TRBJ1-2
size: .
CDR3: CASSLSGYGYTF
DNA: TGTGCCAGCAGTTTATCGGGGTATGGCTACACCTTC

V: TRBV14
D: .
J: TRBJ1-1
size: .
CDR3: CASSPLQSFEAFF
DNA: TGTGCCAGCAGCCCCCTACAGAGTTTTGAAGCTTTCTTT

V: TRBV30
D: .
J: TRBJ2-7
size: .
CDR3: CAWKERERPYEQYF
DNA: TGTGCCTGGAAGGAGCGAGAGAGACCCTACGAGCAGTACTTC

V: TRBV29-1
D: .
J: TRBJ1-1
size: .
CDR3: CSGVPTGLNTEAFF
DNA: TGCAGCGGCGTCCCCACAGGACTGAACACTGAAGCTTTCTTT

V: TRBV6-5
D: .
J: TRBJ2-2
size: .
CDR3: CASSWGLRGGELFF
DNA: TGTGCCAGCAGTTGGGGACTCAGGGGCGGGGAGCTGTTTTTT

V: TRBV5-4
D: .
J: TRBJ2-7
size: .
CDR3: CASTSTTSSEQYF
DNA: TGTGCCAGCACCTCAACTACATCCAGCGAGCAGTACTTC

V: TRBV7-6
D: TRBD1
J: TRBJ2-1
size: .
CDR3: CASSQGQGAYNEQFF
DNA: TGTGCCAGCAGCCAAGGACAGGGAGCCTACAATGAGCAGTTCTTC

V: TRBV5-6
D: .
J: TRBJ2-2
size: .
CDR3: CASSSLGVGVYTGELFF
DNA: TGTGCCAGCAGCTCCCTTGGAGTCGGGGTTTACACCGGGGAGCTGTTTTTT

V: TRBV28
D: TRBD1
J: TRBJ1-2
size: .
CDR3: CASRLTGGSNYGYTF
DNA: TGTGCCAGCAGGCTAACAGGGGGCTCTAACTATGGCTACACCTTC

V: TRBV9
D: .
J: TRBJ2-5
size: .
CDR3: CASSVGGVQETQYF
DNA: TGTGCCAGCAGCGTAGGGGGAGTTCAAGAGACCCAGTACTTC

V: TRBV5-5
D: .
J: TRBJ2-3
size: .
CDR3: CASSLGVGLGTDTQYF
DNA: TGTGCCAGCAGCTTGGGTGTGGGCCTCGGCACAGATACGCAGTATTTT

V: TRBV6-1
D: .
J: TRBJ2-7
size: .
CDR3: CAGKVQGTYEQYF
DNA: TGTGCCGGTAAGGTACAGGGAACCTACGAGCAGTACTTC

V: TRBV7-2
D: .
J: TRBJ1-3
size: .
CDR3: CASSLASGAGNTIYF
DNA: TGTGCCAGCAGCTTAGCTTCCGGGGCTGGAAACACCATATATTTT

V: TRBV28
D: .
J: TRBJ1-3
size: .
CDR3: CASSSPGGRDGNTIYF
DNA: TGTGCCAGCAGTTCGCCGGGGGGACGAGATGGAAACACCATATATTTT

V: TRBV6-5
D: .
J: TRBJ2-2
size: .
CDR3: CASSYSNLGELFF
DNA: TGTGCCAGCAGTTACTCGAATTTGGGGGAGCTGTTTTTT

V: TRBV6-4
D: .
J: TRBJ1-2
size: .
CDR3: CASAPDRTNYGYTF
DNA: TGTGCCAGCGCCCCGGACAGAACTAACTATGGCTACACCTTC

V: TRBV21-1
D: .
J: TRBJ1-2
size: .
CDR3: CASSKAQGDGYTF
DNA: TGTGCCAGCAGCAAAGCCCAGGGAGATGGCTACACCTTC

V: TRBV14
D: TRBD2
J: TRBJ2-2
size: once
CDR3: CASSQVKISSGHTGELFF
DNA: TGTGCCAGCAGCCAAGTGAAAATTTCTAGCGGACACACCGGGGAGCTGTTTTTT

V: TRBV5-6
D: .
J: TRBJ1-2
size: .
CDR3: CASSFPRAANYGYTF
DNA: TGTGCCAGCAGCTTCCCCAGGGCCGCTAACTATGGCTACACCTTC

V: TRBV2
D: TRBD2
J: TRBJ2-3
size: .
CDR3: CASSEGGGLSTQYF
DNA: TGTGCCAGCAGTGAGGGCGGGGGTTTAAGTACGCAGTATTTT

V: TRBV6-1
D: .
J: TRBJ1-4
size: .
CDR3: CASSVYIRGARDEKLFF
DNA: TGTGCCAGCAGTGTCTACATAAGGGGGGCTCGGGATGAAAAACTGTTTTTT

V: TRBV7-2
D: .
J: TRBJ2-2
size: .
CDR3: CASSPSDPGPGELFF
DNA: TGTGCCAGCAGCCCCTCAGACCCGGGCCCCGGGGAGCTGTTTTTT

V: TRBV11-3
D: .
J: TRBJ2-2
size: .
CDR3: CASSPYEGELFF
DNA: TGTGCCAGCAGCCCGTACGAAGGGGAGCTGTTTTTT

V: TRBV2
D: .
J: TRBJ2-7
size: .
CDR3: CASSWSGSSYEQYF
DNA: TGTGCCAGCAGTTGGAGCGGGTCCTCCTACGAGCAGTACTTC

V: TRBV9
D: TRBD1
J: TRBJ2-5
size: .
CDR3: CASSESPGQGLYF
DNA: TGTGCCAGCAGCGAATCCCCGGGACAGGGTTTGTACTTC

V: TRBV4-1
D: .
J: TRBJ2-7
size: .
CDR3: CASSLLRGAGYEQYF
DNA: TGCGCCAGCAGTCTGCTCAGGGGGGCAGGCTACGAGCAGTACTTC

V: TRBV6-5
D: TRBD1
J: TRBJ1-5
size: .
CDR3: CASRGQGALGQPQHF
DNA: TGTGCCAGCAGGGGACAGGGGGCGCTGGGTCAGCCCCAGCATTTT

V: TRBV6-5
D: TRBD2
J: TRBJ2-3
size: .
CDR3: CASGTSGRAGTLPF
DNA: TGTGCCAGCGGTACTAGCGGGAGGGCCGGGACCCTACCGTTT

V: TRBV5-4
D: TRBD2
J: TRBJ2-2
size: .
CDR3: CASSHGLAGGGTGELFF
DNA: TGTGCCAGCAGCCACGGACTAGCGGGAGGTGGAACCGGGGAGCTGTTTTTT

V: TRBV6-5
D: .
J: TRBJ2-3
size: .
CDR3: CASSDRGSSTDTQYF
DNA: TGTGCCAGCAGCGATAGGGGCAGTAGCACAGATACGCAGTATTTT

V: TRBV6-1
D: .
J: TRBJ1-4
size: .
CDR3: CASRVIGANEKLFF
DNA: TGTGCCAGCAGGGTTATTGGGGCTAATGAAAAACTGTTTTTT